Each of the 10 T cell receptor beta chains below was sequenced from the same sample in a study of neurological immune-mediated disorders. MiXCR, run by TCRdb on the 5' RACE reads, gives a single entry per CDR3 protein. The repertoire includes fewer than 90,000 distinct CDR3 sequences, less than 5.5% of them detected once, and 6.5% to 9% sits in the top ten. The specimen sequenced was PBMCs. The receptors stem from a man between 18 and 29 years old with multiple sclerosis.

The chain couples TRBV3-1 to TRBJ1-3; D gene unclear. The ends were cut back, 0 bases at V and 5 bases at J, with 8 bases in the middle. CDR1 is LGHDT, CDR2 YNNKEL, per germline (reference sequence). The CDR3 is made up of 14 amino acids. The CDR3 loop is CASSQENTRNTIYF. DNA of the CDR3: TGTGCCAGCAGCCAAGAAAACACCCGAAACACCATATATTTT.

In this sample, this clonotype turned up many times. V gene TRBV20-1 combines with J gene TRBJ1-1, with D unclear. CDR1 DFQATT and CDR2 SNEGSKA come from the germline V gene (reference sequence). This CDR3 is 15 amino acids long. V was cut by 0 bases and J by 3 bases, with 14 bases left in between. The CDR3, as DNA: TGCAGTGCTAGAGACAGGCGGGTGGCGTACACTGAAGCTTTCTTT. Encoded protein: CSARDRRVAYTEAFF.

This clonotype was picked up many times. The J gene is TRBJ1-1, the V gene TRBV6-6; D is unclear. CDR3 length: 12 residues. V was clipped by 7 bases and J by 7 bases, with 13 bases between them. The V gene's germline CDR1 is MNHNY and CDR2 SVGAGI (reference sequence). This CDR3 is CASNRVKGEAFF. CDR3 nucleotides: TGTGCCAGCAACAGAGTCAAGGGTGAAGCTTTCTTT.

This clonotype was seen at least ten times. The chain joins TRBV7-9 to TRBJ2-7; D perhaps matches TRBD1 (5 bases). V lost 8 bases and J 5 bases, leaving 19 bases between the germline ends. This CDR3 region has 14 residues. Per the germline V gene, CDR1 is SEHNR and CDR2 is FQNEAQ (reference sequence). CDR3 residues: CASGPRQSLDEQYF. CDR3 in DNA: TGTGCCAGCGGCCCCCGACAGAGTCTGGACGAGCAGTACTTC. Complete variable domain (other parts from reference TRBV7-9 and TRBJ2-7): DTGVSQNPRHKITKRGQNVTFRCDPISEHNRLYWYRQTLGQGPEFLTYFQNEAQLEKSRLLSDRFSAERPKGSFSTLEIQRTEQGDSAMYLCASGPRQSLDEQYFGPGTRLTVT.

In this sample, this clonotype turned up many times. The chain has TRBV12-3 or TRBV12-4 and TRBJ2-3, with 8 positions matching TRBD2. The CDR3 is 16 amino acids. J lost 4 bases, V lost 4 bases, and 10 bases had no gene match. The CDR3 loop reads CASSSPFSGKADTQYF. Written as DNA, the CDR3 is TGTGCCAGCAGTTCTCCCTTTAGCGGGAAAGCAGATACGCAGTATTTT.

This clonotype came up a few times. The chain joins TRBV20-1 to TRBJ2-7; no definite D call. V dropped 6 bases and J dropped 4 bases, with 22 bases sitting between them. This CDR3 has 15 residues. Germline values: CDR1 DFQATT, CDR2 SNEGSKA (reference sequence). The CDR3 DNA follows: TGCAGTGCCAGGTCGTCGAATGCCCCTGGTTACGAGCAGTACTTC. This translates into CSARSSNAPGYEQYF.

The chain links TRBV20-1 to TRBJ1-2, with D possibly being TRBD1 (6 bases). The CDR3 extends over 13 amino acids. Germline-derived CDR1 and CDR2 are DFQATT and SNEGSKA (reference sequence). V lost 5 bases and J lost 5, with 15 bases in between. CDR3 coding DNA: TGCAGTGCTCACAGGGAAACTGAGTATGGCTACACCTTC. As protein: CSAHRETEYGYTF.

This clonotype was counted at least ten times. The rearrangement links TRBV20-1 to TRBJ1-1; maybe TRBD1 (5 bases). The germline V and J ends were trimmed by 0 bases and 5 bases, with 10 bases remaining between them. Germline values: CDR1 DFQATT, CDR2 SNEGSKA (reference sequence). This CDR3 comprises 13 residues. The CDR3 protein is CSARERGGTEAFF. The CDR3 DNA reads TGCAGTGCTAGAGAAAGGGGAGGGACTGAAGCTTTCTTT.

The table lists this clonotype with many counts. The chain recombines TRBV19 with TRBJ2-7; 9 bases are shared with TRBD1. Per germline, CDR1 LNHDA and CDR2 SQIVND (reference sequence). The CDR3 covers 14 residues. Losses at the gene ends were 5 bases for V and 4 bases for J; bases not matched to a gene: 6. The CDR3 loop reads CASSVGDREYEQYF. The CDR3, as DNA: TGTGCCAGTAGTGTGGGGGACAGGGAATACGAGCAGTACTTC.

Turning to this clonotype: One base away lies a much larger clone, so this may be a sequencing read error. The V and J genes are TRBV28 and TRBJ1-2; possible D gene TRBD1, 5 bases. CDR1 and CDR2 (germline): MDHEN, SYDVKM. The ends were cut back, 5 bases at V and 7 bases at J, with 14 bases in the middle. The CDR3 is made up of 13 amino acids. The CDR3: CASSEKGRLGYTF. CDR3 nucleotide sequence: TGTGCCAGCAGTGAAAAGGGGAGGCTTGGCTACACCTTC.